These 11 T cell receptor beta chains originate from one sample sequenced in a study of blood T cells in healthy people across ages. Primers used in a second PCR of about 6 to 11 cycles were a sample-barcoded 5' primer and a J-beta primer mix. TCRdb re-derived calls from the 5' RACE reads in MiXCR, one entry per CDR3 protein. Of 850,000 to 1,000,000 distinct CDR3 sequences listed, approximately 49% are singletons. The sample taken for sequencing was blood. The receptors here all came from a man younger than 45 in good health.

The chain has TRBV5-1 and TRBJ1-4; D is possibly TRBD1 (5 bases). The CDR3 runs 14 residues. Trimming removed 3 bases at V and 8 bases at J, with 14 bases between. Germline V gives CDR1 SGHRS, CDR2 YFSETQ. The CDR3 nucleotides read TGCGCCAGCAGCTGGGACCGATGGGGGGAAAAACTGTTTTTT. It codes for CASSWDRWGEKLFF.

This clonotype was observed a handful of times. In nucleotides, the CDR3 is TGTGCCAGCAGTTACTCTGGGGTCACAGATACGCAGTATTTT. It is translated as CASSYSGVTDTQYF. The chain employs TRBV6-5 and TRBJ2-3; D gene uncertain. The CDR3 contains 14 residues. Germline loops: CDR1 MNHEY, CDR2 SVGAGI. Deletions cut 0 bases from V and 2 bases from J, with 6 bases between.

CDR3 loop: CASSLFRSRGRIKNTEAFF. For the CDR3, the DNA is TGTGCCAGCAGCCTCTTTCGAAGTAGGGGACGTATAAAGAACACTGAAGCTTTCTTT. V is TRBV28 and J is TRBJ1-1; a weak D match, TRBD1 (5 bases). CDR1 and CDR2 from the germline V gene are MDHEN and SYDVKM. Between the trimmed V and J ends, which lost 6 bases and 1 base, there was a span of 27 bases. This CDR3 has 19 residues.

V is TRBV4-1 and J is TRBJ2-5, with unresolved D. Trimming took 2 bases from V and 7 from J, leaving 17 bases between them. The CDR3 has 15 residues. The germline V gene has CDR1 MGHRA and CDR2 YSYEKL. The CDR3 DNA reads as TGCGCCAGCAGCCAACAGACTGGCTATGACCGGACCCAGTACTTC. Protein: CASSQQTGYDRTQYF.

The rearrangement links TRBV2 to TRBJ2-3; 15 bases align to TRBD2. CDR3 length: 15 residues. The V gene end was trimmed by 6 bases and the J gene end by 9 bases; junction bases not matched to a gene: 7. Germline assignment: CDR1 SNHLY and CDR2 FYNNEI. In DNA, the CDR3 is TGTGCCAGCAGGGGACTAGCGGGGGGATTACAGACGCAGTATTTT. Translated: CASRGLAGGLQTQYF.

In DNA form, the CDR3 reads TGTGCCAGCAGTTACTTTGCTAGCGGGGGGGAGAGGCAAACGTATTTT. Its protein product is CASSYFASGGERQTYF. The chain has TRBV6-5 and TRBJ2-3, with 12 bases aligning to TRBD2. Germline V lookup: CDR1 MNHEY, CDR2 SVGAGI. Trimming took 1 base from V and 14 from J; bases not matched to a gene: 13. The CDR3 is 16 residues long.

The gene calls are TRBV4-1 and TRBJ1-1; TRBD1 might be the D (5 bases). This CDR3 is 14 amino acids long. CDR1 is MGHRA and CDR2 is YSYEKL in the germline V gene. Trimming removed 1 base from V and 4 bases from J, with 10 bases in between. CDR3 bases: TGCGCCAGCAGCCAAGCTGTAGGGGCCACTGAAGCTTTCTTT. It is translated as CASSQAVGATEAFF.

The chain joins TRBV2 to TRBJ2-2; D call uncertain. The CDR3 contains 14 residues. V was cut by 4 bases and J by 3 bases, with 9 bases left in between. In germline, CDR1 is SNHLY, CDR2 FYNNEI. The CDR3 DNA follows: TGTGCCAGCAGTGGTCCCCACGACACCGGGGAGCTGTTTTTT. Translated: CASSGPHDTGELFF.

In its sample, this clonotype was seen a few times. The chain combines TRBV7-2 with TRBJ2-5, with no clear D. Trimming removed 5 bases from V and 4 bases from J, with 17 bases in between. The germline V gene encodes CDR1 SGHTA and CDR2 FQGNSA. The CDR3 spans 15 residues. The chain's CDR3 is CASSLTGQSRETQYF. CDR3 nucleotides: TGTGCCAGCAGCCTAACGGGCCAGTCCCGAGAGACCCAGTACTTC.

About this clonotype: Its ends do not fully match the called genes, so a read error is possible. This chain uses TRBV4-1 with TRBJ1-1, with a weak D call TRBD1 (5 bases). Germline values: CDR1 MGHRA, CDR2 YSYEKL. CDR3 length equals 15 residues. Here the CDR3 reads CTSSLISDGGTGAFF. CDR3 DNA sequence: TGCACCAGCAGCCTAATTTCGGACGGGGGGACGGGAGCTTTCTTT.

The rearrangement links TRBV12-3 or TRBV12-4 to TRBJ2-7; 9 bases agree with TRBD2. The V gene end was trimmed by 5 bases and the J gene end by 4 bases; junction bases not matched to a gene: 9. CDR3 length equals 15 residues. The CDR3 loop is CASSLVAGVGYEQYF. CDR3 in DNA: TGTGCCAGCAGTCTAGTAGCGGGAGTGGGTTACGAGCAGTACTTC.